A single sample is the source of the 10 T cell receptor beta chains below, sequenced in a study of monozygotic twins with inflammatory bowel disease. TCRdb processed the 5' RACE reads again and assigns one entry to each CDR3 protein, with no DNA. Its listing shows approximately 210,000 distinct CDR3 sequences. Material: blood. These receptors all stem from a human donor with ulcerative colitis or Crohn's disease, or a healthy co-twin of an affected twin (not recorded which).

This sequence joins TRBV5-4 and TRBJ2-2; with no DNA, the TCRdb D assignment of TRBD1 cannot be verified. The germline CDR1 and CDR2 sequences are SGHNT and YYREEE (reference sequence). The CDR3 is 16 amino acids. This CDR3 is CASSDGQGALVGELFF. Complete variable domain (other parts from reference TRBV5-4 and TRBJ2-2): ETGVTQSPTHLIKTRGQQVTLRCSSQSGHNTVSWYQQALGQGPQFIFQYYREEENGRGNFPPRFSGLQFPNYSSELNVNALELDDSALYLCASSDGQGALVGELFFGEGSRLTVL.

The V and J genes are TRBV9 and TRBJ2-1; TCRdb calls TRBD2, which cannot be checked without DNA. CDR3 length equals 18 residues. Germline CDR1 reads SGDLS; CDR2 reads YYNGEE. The CDR3 sequence: CASSVGLAGDLNGGEQFF. The full variable domain, completed using reference TRBV9 and TRBJ2-1, is DSGVTQTPKHLITATGQRVTLRCSPRSGDLSVYWYQQSLDQGLQFLIQYYNGEERAKGNILERFSAQQFPDLHSELNLSSLELGDSALYFCASSVGLAGDLNGGEQFFGPGTRLTVL.

V and J are TRBV15 and TRBJ2-4. CDR1 is LNHNV and CDR2 is YYDKDF in the germline V gene (reference sequence). This CDR3 is 15 amino acids long. CDR3: CATSRDYVGKNIQYF.

This sequence joins TRBV7-4 and TRBJ1-5; with no DNA, the TCRdb D assignment of TRBD1 cannot be verified. Germline-derived CDR1 and CDR2 are SGHVT and SQSDAQ. The CDR3 totals 17 residues. This CDR3 is CASTDIGAQFSNQPQHF. The full variable domain, completed using reference TRBV7-4 and TRBJ1-5, is GAGVSQSPRYKVAKRGRDVALRCDSISGHVTLYWYRQTLGQGSEVLTYSQSDAQRDKSGRPSGRFSAERPERSVSTLKIQRTEQGDSAVYLCASTDIGAQFSNQPQHFGDGTRLSIL.

V usage is TRBV10-3 and J usage is TRBJ2-2; the D call from TCRdb, TRBD2, cannot be confirmed without DNA. Germline CDR1 ENHRY, CDR2 SYGVKD. The CDR3 covers 15 residues. The CDR3 loop is CAISLASGGARELFF.

J is TRBJ2-1 and V is TRBV30; lacking DNA, the TRBD1 call made by TCRdb goes unchecked. The CDR3 loop spans 14 amino acids. Per the germline V gene, CDR1 is GTSNPN and CDR2 is SVGIG (reference sequence). CDR3 region: CAWGARGYYNEQFF.

This rearrangement joins TRBV6-2 or TRBV6-3 to TRBJ2-7; with no DNA, the TCRdb D assignment of TRBD2 cannot be verified. Per germline, CDR1 MNHEY and CDR2 SVGEGT. There are 17 residues in the CDR3. The CDR3 reads CASSALTSGSLSYEQYF.

The chain has TRBV5-1 and TRBJ2-3; TCRdb calls TRBD1, which cannot be checked without DNA. Germline CDR1 and CDR2: SGHRS and YFSETQ. The CDR3 runs to 15 residues. CDR3 in amino acids: CASSLARRGRDTQYF.

The chain links TRBV5-1 to TRBJ1-1. The CDR3 contains 14 residues. The V gene's germline CDR1 is SGHRS and CDR2 YFSETQ. CDR3: CASSLDFPNTEAFF.

The chain combines TRBV12-3 or TRBV12-4 with TRBJ2-7; TCRdb outputs TRBD1, but without DNA this stays unchecked. This CDR3 comprises 17 residues. The CDR3 here is CASSFGDRLIPTYEQYF.